A selection of T cell receptor beta chains follows, all from one sample in a study of cytomegalovirus exposure and HLA in healthy donors. Here immunoSEQ multiplex PCR was the method, and the copy in TCRdb shows in-frame clones only, minus some. The sample shows roughly 250,000 clones, 80% of them seen only once. Sample: PBMCs. Source of these receptors: a girl aged 2 to 9 in good health and CMV-seronegative. Both conserved end residues are trimmed from each CDR3. The order of the fields is J gene, V gene, CDR3 protein.

TRBJ2-1,TRBV7-6,ASSLHGSQF
TRBJ2-1,TRBV10-3,AITQSGTSGGALYNEQF
TRBJ1-1,TRBV7-9,ASQGQGTMNTEAF
TRBJ1-1,TRBV10-1,ASSQDKTGGRTEAF
TRBJ2-1,TRBV4-1,ASSVTSGYNEQF
TRBJ1-1,TRBV28,ASSLPTAGNTEAF
TRBJ2-7,TRBV4-1,ASSQTLADSYEQY
TRBJ1-4,TRBV28,ASSPRVGAPTNEKLF
TRBJ1-2,TRBV30,AWRQQGGYT
TRBJ2-5,TRBV5-1,ASSLVPSSGLIGTQY
TRBJ2-1,TRBV28,ASSLQGVSYNEQF
TRBJ2-2,TRBV9,ASSDTKTGTGNGELF
TRBJ2-2,TRBV2,ASSEFSWEAGELF
TRBJ1-1,TRBV30,AWSVLGFGGEAF
TRBJ2-3,TRBV6-1,AGSGGNTDTQY
TRBJ2-1,TRBV11-2,ASRPGWGLEGNEQF